Below are 7 T cell receptor beta chains sequenced from a single sample in a study of cytomegalovirus exposure and HLA in healthy donors. This PCR relied on a set of 60 Vbeta primers and 13 Jbeta primers. Generated by immunoSEQ multiplex PCR, the TCRdb table keeps only in-frame clones and is missing some. Here the sample spans 200,000 or so clones, around 80% being singletons. What was sequenced was PBMCs. The source is a woman younger than 35 in good health and CMV-seropositive.

This clone was seen only once. The chain has TRBV11-2 and TRBJ1-1; tentatively, D is TRBD1 (6 bases). V shed 0 bases and J shed 5 bases, with 16 bases lying between them. Germline lookup yields CDR1 SGHAT and CDR2 FQNNGV. The CDR3 length is 16 residues. In DNA, the CDR3 is TGTGCCAGCAGCTTAGAGGTCCGTTTCAGGGGAACTGAAGCTTTCTTT. The encoded protein is CASSLEVRFRGTEAFF.

The chain recombines TRBV12-5 with TRBJ1-2, with D perhaps TRBD1 (5 bases). Germline-derived CDR1 and CDR2 are LGHNT and FRNRAP. V was clipped by 4 bases and J by 5 bases, with 17 bases between them. CDR3 length: 15 amino acids. The CDR3 DNA follows: TGTGCTAGTGGTTACCAACCTAGGGGTTGGTATGGCTACACCTTC. Protein: CASGYQPRGWYGYTF. The variable domain in full, completed from reference TRBV12-5 and TRBJ1-2, reads DARVTQTPRHKVTEMGQEVTMRCQPILGHNTVFWYRQTMMQGLELLAYFRNRAPLDDSGMPKDRFSAEMPDATLATLKIQPSEPRDSAVYFCASGYQPRGWYGYTFGSGTRLTVV.

V is TRBV28 and J is TRBJ1-4; D is perhaps TRBD1 (6 bases). The CDR3 runs to 15 residues. Trimming shortened V by 6 bases and J by 4 bases, and 15 bases separated the two germline ends. Germline V gene lookup returns CDR1 MDHEN and CDR2 SYDVKM. The CDR3 spells CASSQQGLGNEKLFF. In DNA, the CDR3 is TGTGCCAGCAGCCAACAGGGTCTGGGTAATGAAAAACTGTTTTTT.

A single count supports this clone. This chain joins TRBV7-8 and TRBJ1-1; 9 nucleotides match TRBD1. Germline V CDR1 and CDR2: SGHVS, FQNEAQ. The CDR3 length is 15 residues. J lost 2 bases, V lost 4 bases, and 5 bases had no gene match. The chain's CDR3 is CASSSRQGGNTEAFF. CDR3 in DNA: TGTGCCAGCAGCTCAAGACAGGGGGGTAACACTGAAGCTTTCTTT.

The chain joins TRBV7-3 to TRBJ2-3, with D possibly matching TRBD1 (6 bases). V lost 0 bases, J lost 4 bases, and 11 bases lay in between. The germline V gene encodes CDR1 SGHTA and CDR2 FQGTGA. The CDR3 has 15 amino acids. CDR3: CASSLTVNRADTQYF. The CDR3 nucleotides read TGTGCCAGCAGCTTAACCGTTAACAGGGCAGATACGCAGTATTTT.

As regards this clone: This same CDR3 is encoded by further DNA sequences in the sample. The chain joins TRBV2 to TRBJ2-3; 8 nucleotides match TRBD1. This CDR3 has 15 amino acids. V trimming: 4 bases; J trimming: 5 bases; junction bases outside the gene matches: 8. Germline V gene lookup returns CDR1 SNHLY and CDR2 FYNNEI. The CDR3 protein is CASSVQGGRGDTQYF. In DNA, the CDR3 is TGTGCCAGCAGTGTACAGGGGGGAAGAGGAGATACGCAGTATTTT.

The rearrangement uses TRBV7-9 and TRBJ1-2, with unresolved D. Germline CDR1 SEHNR, CDR2 FQNEAQ (reference sequence). Deletions cut 6 bases from V and 4 bases from J, with 12 bases between. CDR3 length: 13 residues. CDR3 loop: CASSPAESYGYTF. The CDR3, as DNA: TGTGCCAGCAGTCCCGCGGAGAGCTATGGCTACACCTTC.